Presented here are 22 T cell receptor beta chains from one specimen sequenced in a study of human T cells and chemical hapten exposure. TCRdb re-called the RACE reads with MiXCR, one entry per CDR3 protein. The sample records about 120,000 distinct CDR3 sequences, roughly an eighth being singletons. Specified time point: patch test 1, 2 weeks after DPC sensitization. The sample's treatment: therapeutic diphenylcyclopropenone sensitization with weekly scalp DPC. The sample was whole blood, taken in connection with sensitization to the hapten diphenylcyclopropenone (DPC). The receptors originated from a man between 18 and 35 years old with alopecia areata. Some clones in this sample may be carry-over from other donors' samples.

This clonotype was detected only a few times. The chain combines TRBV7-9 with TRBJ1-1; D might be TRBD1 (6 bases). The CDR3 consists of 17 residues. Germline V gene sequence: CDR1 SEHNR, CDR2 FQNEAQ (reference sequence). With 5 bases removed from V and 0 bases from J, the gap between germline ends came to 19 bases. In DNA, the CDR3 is TGTGCCAGCAGCCAGATTGGACAGCCCAGACTGAACACTGAAGCTTTCTTT. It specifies CASSQIGQPRLNTEAFF.

The CDR3: CASRSYRGKNYEQYF. CDR3 coding DNA: TGTGCCAGCAGATCCTACAGGGGCAAAAACTACGAGCAGTACTTC. The chain has TRBV11-2 and TRBJ2-7; 7 positions agree with TRBD1. V dropped 6 bases and J dropped 3; count of bases not matched to a gene: 11. The CDR3 runs 15 residues. Germline CDR1 SGHAT, CDR2 FQNNGV.

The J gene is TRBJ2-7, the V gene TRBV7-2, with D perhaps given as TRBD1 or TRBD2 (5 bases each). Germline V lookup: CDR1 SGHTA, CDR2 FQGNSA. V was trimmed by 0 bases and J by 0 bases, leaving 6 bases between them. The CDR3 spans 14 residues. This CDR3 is CASSLAGGSYEQYV. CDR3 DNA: TGTGCCAGCAGCTTAGCTGGGGGCTCCTACGAGCAGTACGTC.

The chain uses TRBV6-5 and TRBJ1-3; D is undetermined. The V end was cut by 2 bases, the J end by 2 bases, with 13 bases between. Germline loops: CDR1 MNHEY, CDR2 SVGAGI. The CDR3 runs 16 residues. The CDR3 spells CASSYKAGPPGNTIYF. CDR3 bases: TGTGCCAGCAGTTACAAAGCGGGCCCTCCTGGAAACACCATATATTTT.

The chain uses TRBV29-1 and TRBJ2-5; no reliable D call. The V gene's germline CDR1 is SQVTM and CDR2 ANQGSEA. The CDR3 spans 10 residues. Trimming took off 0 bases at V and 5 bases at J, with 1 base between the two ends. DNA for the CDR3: TGCAGCGTTGAAGATGAGACCCAGTACTTC. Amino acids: CSVEDETQYF.

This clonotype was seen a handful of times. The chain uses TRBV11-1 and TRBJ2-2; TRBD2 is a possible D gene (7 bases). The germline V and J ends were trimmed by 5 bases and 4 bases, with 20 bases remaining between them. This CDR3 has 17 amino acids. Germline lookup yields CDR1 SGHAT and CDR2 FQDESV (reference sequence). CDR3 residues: CASSPNRGALGTGELFF. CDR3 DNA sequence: TGTGCCAGCAGCCCGAACCGGGGGGCGCTTGGCACCGGGGAGCTGTTTTTT.

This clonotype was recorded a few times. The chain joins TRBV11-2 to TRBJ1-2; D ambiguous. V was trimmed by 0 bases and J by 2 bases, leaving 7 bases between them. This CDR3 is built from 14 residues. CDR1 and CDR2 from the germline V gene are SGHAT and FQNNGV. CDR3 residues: CASSLEVYNYGYTF. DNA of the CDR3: TGTGCCAGCAGCTTAGAAGTATACAACTATGGCTACACCTTC.

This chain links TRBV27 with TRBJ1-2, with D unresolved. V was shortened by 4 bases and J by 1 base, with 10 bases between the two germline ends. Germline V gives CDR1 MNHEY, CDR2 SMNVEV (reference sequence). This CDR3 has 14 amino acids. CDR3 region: CASSSPANNYGYTF. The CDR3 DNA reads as TGTGCCAGCAGTTCCCCTGCAAATAACTATGGCTACACCTTC.

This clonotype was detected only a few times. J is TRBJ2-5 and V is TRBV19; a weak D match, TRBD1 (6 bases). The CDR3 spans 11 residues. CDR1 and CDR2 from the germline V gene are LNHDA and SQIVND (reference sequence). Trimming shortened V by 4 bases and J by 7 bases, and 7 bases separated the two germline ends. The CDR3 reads CASSTGVTQYF. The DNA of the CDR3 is TGTGCCAGTAGTACAGGGGTGACCCAGTACTTC.

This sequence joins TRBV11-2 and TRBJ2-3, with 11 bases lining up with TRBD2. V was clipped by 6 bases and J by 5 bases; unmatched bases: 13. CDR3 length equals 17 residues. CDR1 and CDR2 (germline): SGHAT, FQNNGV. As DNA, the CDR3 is TGTGCCAGCAGAACTCCTTATAGCGGGGGGGTTGGAGATACGCAGTATTTT. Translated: CASRTPYSGGVGDTQYF.

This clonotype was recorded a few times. CDR3 bases: TGTGCCAGCAGCTCGGTACTAGCGGGCCTCAATGAGCAGTTCTTC. Translating gives CASSSVLAGLNEQFF. V and J are TRBV7-8 and TRBJ2-1, with TRBD2 matching over 9 bases. Losses at the gene ends were 4 bases for V and 6 bases for J; bases not matched to a gene: 7. Germline loops: CDR1 SGHVS, CDR2 FQNEAQ. The CDR3 runs to 15 residues.

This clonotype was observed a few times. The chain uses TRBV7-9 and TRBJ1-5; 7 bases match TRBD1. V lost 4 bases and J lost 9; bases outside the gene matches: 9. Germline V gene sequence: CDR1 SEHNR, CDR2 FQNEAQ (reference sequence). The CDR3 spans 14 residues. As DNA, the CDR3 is TGTGCCAGCAGCTGGACAGGAGGATCATTGCCCCAGCATTTT. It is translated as CASSWTGGSLPQHF.

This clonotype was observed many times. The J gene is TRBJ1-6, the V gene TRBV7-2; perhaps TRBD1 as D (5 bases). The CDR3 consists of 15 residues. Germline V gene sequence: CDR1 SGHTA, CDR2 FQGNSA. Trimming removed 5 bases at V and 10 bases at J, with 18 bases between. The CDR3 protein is CASSPTWGMRSPLHF. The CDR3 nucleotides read TGTGCCAGCAGCCCGACATGGGGGATGAGATCACCCCTCCACTTT. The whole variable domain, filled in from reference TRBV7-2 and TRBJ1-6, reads GAGVSQSPSNKVTEKGKDVELRCDPISGHTALYWYRQSLGQGLEFLIYFQGNSAPDKSGLPSDRFSAERTGGSVSTLTIQRTQQEDSAVYLCASSPTWGMRSPLHFGNGTRLTVT.

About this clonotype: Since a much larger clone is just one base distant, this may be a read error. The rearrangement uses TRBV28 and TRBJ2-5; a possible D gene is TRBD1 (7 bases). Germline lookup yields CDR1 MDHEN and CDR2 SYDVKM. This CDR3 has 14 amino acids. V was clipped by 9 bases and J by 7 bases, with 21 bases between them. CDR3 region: CASSAGGHVGTQYF. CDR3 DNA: TGTGCCAGTTCGGCAGGGGGGCATGTAGGGACCCAGTACTTC.

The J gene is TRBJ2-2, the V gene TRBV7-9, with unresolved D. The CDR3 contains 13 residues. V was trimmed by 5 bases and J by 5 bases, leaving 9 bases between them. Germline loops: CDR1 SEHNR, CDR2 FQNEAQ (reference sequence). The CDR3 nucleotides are TGTGCCAGCAGCCCCCTGGGGACCGGGGAGCTGTTTTTT. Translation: CASSPLGTGELFF.

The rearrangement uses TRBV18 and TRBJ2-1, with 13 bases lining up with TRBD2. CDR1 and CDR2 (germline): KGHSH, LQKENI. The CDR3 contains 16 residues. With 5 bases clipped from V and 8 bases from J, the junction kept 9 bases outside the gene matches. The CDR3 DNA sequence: TGTGCCAGCTCAGCCTCACTAGCGGGGGGGCATGATGAGCAGTTCTTC. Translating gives CASSASLAGGHDEQFF.

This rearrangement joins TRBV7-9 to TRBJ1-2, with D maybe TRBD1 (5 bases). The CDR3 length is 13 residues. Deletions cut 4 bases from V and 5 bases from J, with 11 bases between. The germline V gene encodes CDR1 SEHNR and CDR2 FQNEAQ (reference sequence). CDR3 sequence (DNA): TGTGCCAGCAGCTACGACAGAGCGTATGGCTACACCTTC. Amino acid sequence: CASSYDRAYGYTF.

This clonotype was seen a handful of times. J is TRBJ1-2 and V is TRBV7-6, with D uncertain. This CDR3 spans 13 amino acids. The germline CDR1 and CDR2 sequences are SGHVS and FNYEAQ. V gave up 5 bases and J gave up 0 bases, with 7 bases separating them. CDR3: CASSEFSNYGYTF. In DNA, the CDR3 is TGTGCCAGCAGCGAGTTTTCTAACTATGGCTACACCTTC.

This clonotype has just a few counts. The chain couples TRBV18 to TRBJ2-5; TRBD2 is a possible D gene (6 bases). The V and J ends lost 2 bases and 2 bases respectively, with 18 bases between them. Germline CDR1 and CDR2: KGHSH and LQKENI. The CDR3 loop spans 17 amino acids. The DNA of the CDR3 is TGTGCCAGCTCACCATTACAAGGCGGGGCAGAACAAGAGACCCAGTACTTC. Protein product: CASSPLQGGAEQETQYF.

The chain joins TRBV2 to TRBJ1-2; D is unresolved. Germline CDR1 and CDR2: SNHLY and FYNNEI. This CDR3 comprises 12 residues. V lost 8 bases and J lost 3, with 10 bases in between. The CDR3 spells CASEGRHYGYTF. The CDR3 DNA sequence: TGTGCCAGCGAAGGGCGGCACTATGGCTACACCTTC. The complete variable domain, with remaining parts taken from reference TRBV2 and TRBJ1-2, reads EPEVTQTPSHQVTQMGQEVILRCVPISNHLYFYWYRQILGQKVEFLVSFYNNEISEKSEIFDDQFSVERPDGSNFTLKIRSTKLEDSAMYFCASEGRHYGYTFGSGTRLTVV.

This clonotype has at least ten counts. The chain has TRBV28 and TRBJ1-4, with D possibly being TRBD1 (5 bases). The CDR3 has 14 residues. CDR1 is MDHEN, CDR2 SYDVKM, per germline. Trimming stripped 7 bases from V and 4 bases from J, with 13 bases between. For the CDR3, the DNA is TGTGCCAGCACTCCGAGGGGACGTAATGAAAAACTGTTTTTT. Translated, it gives CASTPRGRNEKLFF.

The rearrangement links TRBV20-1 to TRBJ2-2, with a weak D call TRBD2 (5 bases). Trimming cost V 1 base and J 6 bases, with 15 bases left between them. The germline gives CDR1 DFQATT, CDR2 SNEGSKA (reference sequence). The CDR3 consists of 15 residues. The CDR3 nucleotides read TGCAGTGCTAGAGTCCCGGGCGCGCGGGCCGGGGAGCTGTTTTTT. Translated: CSARVPGARAGELFF.